The 25 T cell receptor beta chains below were found in one sample sequenced in a study of neoadjuvant anti-PD-1 for oral cavity cancer. The data were produced by immunoSEQ multiplex PCR, yet TCRdb's version contains in-frame clones alone and is incomplete. Seen here are fewer than 15,000 clones, about 60% observed once, and the top ten hold 12%. This material consisted of tumor tissue, taken before nivolumab (anti-PD-1) treatment. The receptors come from a person aged 40-85 years with oral cavity squamous cell carcinoma.

The V and J genes are TRBV27 and TRBJ2-5; 7 bases map to TRBD2. V dropped 7 bases and J dropped 2; count of bases not matched to a gene: 10. CDR3 length: 15 amino acids. Germline lookup yields CDR1 MNHEY and CDR2 SMNVEV (reference sequence). The CDR3 loop is CASTSQSSGQETQYF. The CDR3 DNA sequence: TGTGCCAGCACCTCCCAGAGTAGCGGGCAAGAGACCCAGTACTTC.

In its sample, this clone was seen a few times. This specimen includes other DNA sequences encoding the same CDR3. The chain recombines TRBV10-1 with TRBJ2-3; D is unresolved. This CDR3 contains 14 residues. CDR1 is WNHNN, CDR2 SYGVQD, per germline (reference sequence). V lost 4 bases and J lost 2, with 10 bases in between. The CDR3 protein is CASSVSVSTDTQYF. The CDR3 bases are TGCGCCAGCAGTGTGTCGGTTTCCACAGATACGCAGTATTTT.

V usage is TRBV13 and J usage is TRBJ2-7, with unresolved D. The CDR3 extends over 14 amino acids. CDR1 PRHDT and CDR2 FYEKMQ come from the germline V gene (reference sequence). Trimming took off 5 bases at V and 5 bases at J, with 16 bases between the two ends. The CDR3 DNA sequence: TGTGCCAGCAGCCCGTGGGCGCGACCAAACGAGCAGTACTTC. Amino acid sequence: CASSPWARPNEQYF.

This chain joins TRBV5-4 and TRBJ2-1, with 7 bases identical to TRBD2. Germline CDR1 is SGHNT and CDR2 is YYREEE (reference sequence). The V segment lost 4 bases and the J segment 7 bases; nucleotides outside the gene matches: 11. This CDR3 region has 15 residues. In nucleotides, the CDR3 is TGTGCCAGCAGCCCAGCCCGGGGGGAGGGGAATGAGCAGTTCTTC. This translates into CASSPARGEGNEQFF. The full variable domain, its missing parts supplied by reference TRBV5-4 and TRBJ2-1, is ETGVTQSPTHLIKTRGQQVTLRCSSQSGHNTVSWYQQALGQGPQFIFQYYREEENGRGNFPPRFSGLQFPNYSSELNVNALELDDSALYLCASSPARGEGNEQFFGPGTRLTVL.

This clone was seen only a few times. The chain employs TRBV27 and TRBJ2-7; the match to TRBD2 covers 8 bases. CDR1 and CDR2 (germline): MNHEY, SMNVEV (reference sequence). The CDR3 has 15 residues. The V and J ends lost 4 bases and 3 bases, in that order; junction bases with no gene match: 8. The CDR3 region has the DNA TGTGCCAGCAGTTCGAGGGGGACTAGTCACTACGAGCAGTACTTC. As protein: CASSSRGTSHYEQYF.

This clone is labeled as medium-sized. The CDR3 DNA follows: TGTGCCAGCAGCTCACCCGGCGGTAGCCTCACGGGGAGCGGGGAGCTGTTTTTT. Its translation is CASSSPGGSLTGSGELFF. This sequence joins TRBV7-6 and TRBJ2-2; a weak D match, TRBD2 (5 bases). This CDR3 comprises 18 residues. V was pared by 4 bases and J by 7 bases, with 25 bases between. Per germline, CDR1 SGHVS and CDR2 FNYEAQ. The full variable domain, rest sourced from reference TRBV7-6 and TRBJ2-2, is GAGVSQSPRYKVTKRGQDVALRCDPISGHVSLYWYRQALGQGPEFLTYFNYEAQQDKSGLPNDRFSAERPEGSISTLTIQRTEQRDSAMYRCASSSPGGSLTGSGELFFGEGSRLTVL.

The chain combines TRBV28 with TRBJ2-7, with TRBD1 matching over 10 bases. CDR3 length: 15 amino acids. V was clipped by 5 bases and J by 5 bases; unmatched bases: 9. Germline CDR1 is MDHEN and CDR2 is SYDVKM. CDR3 DNA: TGTGCCAGCAGTCCCCGGGACAGGGGTCAACACGAGCAGTACTTC. It codes for CASSPRDRGQHEQYF.

As for this clone: A read error may explain this, as a much larger clone is one base away. This chain connects TRBV11-2 to TRBJ2-1; D is unclear. Germline V CDR1 and CDR2: SGHAT, FQNNGV. The CDR3 consists of 12 residues. The CDR3 loop is CTSSLGNYEQFF. CDR3 bases: TGTACCAGCAGCTTAGGGAATTATGAGCAGTTCTTC.

This clone was seen a handful of times. This rearrangement joins TRBV5-1 to TRBJ2-7; TRBD1 aligns across 7 bases. This CDR3 has 14 residues. The germline V gene encodes CDR1 SGHRS and CDR2 YFSETQ. V dropped 5 bases and J dropped 2; count of bases not matched to a gene: 7. The DNA for the CDR3 is TGCGCCAGCAGAGGACCGACAGGGACCTACGAGCAGTACTTC. This encodes CASRGPTGTYEQYF. Together with reference TRBV5-1 and TRBJ2-7, the CDR3 gives the full variable domain: KAGVTQTPRYLIKTRGQQVTLSCSPISGHRSVSWYQQTPGQGLQFLFEYFSETQRNKGNFPGRFSGRQFSNSRSEMNVSTLELGDSALYLCASRGPTGTYEQYFGPGTRLTVT.

This clone appeared a few times. The chain recombines TRBV7-9 with TRBJ2-7, with D possibly being TRBD1 (5 bases). Germline CDR1 reads SEHNR; CDR2 reads FQNEAQ (reference sequence). The V end lost 5 bases, the J end lost 3 bases, and 14 bases lay between the germline ends. There are 14 residues in the CDR3. CDR3: CASSPTSGRYEQYF. The DNA for the CDR3 is TGTGCCAGCAGCCCTACCTCAGGGCGCTACGAGCAGTACTTC.

This clone is deemed medium-sized. The chain combines TRBV4-2 with TRBJ1-1; 7 positions agree with TRBD1. The CDR3 is 17 amino acids. Germline V gene sequence: CDR1 LGHNA, CDR2 YNFKEQ. With V trimmed by 1 base and J by 6 bases, 14 bases remained unmatched. Here the CDR3 reads CASSQGTVGRGVAEAFF. The CDR3 nucleotides are TGTGCCAGCAGCCAAGGGACAGTGGGCAGGGGGGTCGCTGAAGCTTTCTTT.

This rearrangement joins TRBV6-1 to TRBJ1-5; D ambiguous. The CDR3 has 14 residues. V shed 1 base and J shed 3 bases, with 7 bases lying between them. Germline V gives CDR1 MNHNS, CDR2 SASEGT. The CDR3 DNA reads TGTGCCAGCAGTGAAGGGGGTTTCAATCAGCCCCAGCATTTT. Residues: CASSEGGFNQPQHF.

This clone has a handful of counts. The chain recombines TRBV5-1 with TRBJ1-2; D is unresolved. The CDR3 has 14 amino acids. Per germline, CDR1 SGHRS and CDR2 YFSETQ. Trimming left V 0 bases short and J 8 bases short, with 14 bases between. The CDR3 DNA reads TGCGCCAGCAGCTTGGGATCCGCAGGCCGGGGCTACACCTTC. Its translation: CASSLGSAGRGYTF. The whole variable domain, remainder taken from reference TRBV5-1 and TRBJ1-2, is KAGVTQTPRYLIKTRGQQVTLSCSPISGHRSVSWYQQTPGQGLQFLFEYFSETQRNKGNFPGRFSGRQFSNSRSEMNVSTLELGDSALYLCASSLGSAGRGYTFGSGTRLTVV.

This clone has just a few counts. The chain links TRBV9 to TRBJ2-5; D is possibly TRBD1 (5 bases). Trimming left V 4 bases short and J 0 bases short, with 22 bases between. Per the germline V gene, CDR1 is SGDLS and CDR2 is YYNGEE. The CDR3 runs to 18 residues. CDR3 DNA sequence: TGTGCCAGCAGCAGGGAACAGGTCCGCGGAGAGTACCAAGAGACCCAGTACTTC. Encoded protein: CASSREQVRGEYQETQYF. Variable domain in full (rest from reference TRBV9 and TRBJ2-5): DSGVTQTPKHLITATGQRVTLRCSPRSGDLSVYWYQQSLDQGLQFLIQYYNGEERAKGNILERFSAQQFPDLHSELNLSSLELGDSALYFCASSREQVRGEYQETQYFGPGTRLLVL.

CDR3 nucleotides: TGCGCCAGCAGGACCCCTCGGGCAGATACGCAGTATTTT. This encodes CASRTPRADTQYF. This sequence joins TRBV10-2 and TRBJ2-3; D not resolved. Germline-derived CDR1 and CDR2 are WSHSY and SAAADI. Between the trimmed V and J ends, which lost 6 bases and 4 bases, there was a span of 11 bases. The CDR3 contains 13 residues.

V gene TRBV10-3 combines with J gene TRBJ2-4; D uncertain. Trimming took off 0 bases at V and 8 bases at J, with 11 bases between the two ends. This CDR3 region has 14 residues. Per the germline V gene, CDR1 is ENHRY and CDR2 is SYGVKD. This CDR3 reads CAISESLSSDIQYF. The CDR3 nucleotides read TGTGCCATCAGTGAGTCCTTGTCCTCAGACATTCAGTACTTC.

This chain joins TRBV6-8 and TRBJ2-3, with 10 bases identical to TRBD2. The ends lost 6 bases at V and 0 bases at J; junction bases unmatched: 0. CDR3 length equals 14 residues. CDR1 is MNHGY, CDR2 SAAAGT, per germline. CDR3 DNA: TGTGCCAGCAGGACTAGCGGGAGCACAGATACGCAGTATTTT. Translating it yields CASRTSGSTDTQYF.

This chain uses TRBV5-1 with TRBJ2-3, with D possibly being TRBD1 (5 bases). V dropped 4 bases and J dropped 0 bases, with 15 bases sitting between them. The germline V gene encodes CDR1 SGHRS and CDR2 YFSETQ. This CDR3 spans 16 amino acids. In DNA, the CDR3 is TGCGCCAGCAGCCCTACGAAGGGGCAAAGCACAGATACGCAGTATTTT. Translating gives CASSPTKGQSTDTQYF.

The chain joins TRBV18 to TRBJ2-1; 9 bases are shared with TRBD2. The CDR3 has 14 amino acids. J lost 5 bases, V lost 8 bases, and 7 bases had no gene match. CDR1 KGHSH and CDR2 LQKENI come from the germline V gene. This chain's CDR3 is CASQGTSNNNEQFF. The CDR3 DNA reads as TGTGCCAGCCAGGGGACTAGCAATAACAATGAGCAGTTCTTC.

The table lists this clone with a few counts. The chain has TRBV7-9 and TRBJ2-5; 11 bases match TRBD2. CDR1 SEHNR and CDR2 FQNEAQ come from the germline V gene (reference sequence). The CDR3 has 16 amino acids. V lost 4 bases, J lost 4 bases, and 8 bases stayed unmatched. This chain's CDR3 is CASSSGLAGGAETQYF. In nucleotides, the CDR3 is TGTGCCAGCAGCTCGGGGCTAGCGGGAGGAGCAGAGACCCAGTACTTC.

This clone was detected only a few times. V gene TRBV28 combines with J gene TRBJ2-7, with D hard to call. The CDR3 runs to 12 residues. Per the germline V gene, CDR1 is MDHEN and CDR2 is SYDVKM. V lost 5 bases and J lost 5, with 10 bases in between. The CDR3 bases are TGTGCCAGCAGTCTCGTACGGAACGAGCAGTACTTC. Encoded protein: CASSLVRNEQYF.

This rearrangement joins TRBV15 to TRBJ2-1, with 9 bases identical to TRBD1. With V trimmed by 0 bases and J by 7 bases, 7 bases remained unmatched. CDR1 is LNHNV and CDR2 is YYDKDF in the germline V gene (reference sequence). The CDR3 has 16 amino acids. CDR3 coding DNA: TGTGCCACCAGCAGAGATTGGGGACAGGGAGGAAATGAGCAGTTCTTC. Translated, it gives CATSRDWGQGGNEQFF.

This clone was found a few times. The J gene is TRBJ2-7, the V gene TRBV27; TRBD1 matches at 8 bases. J was trimmed by 7 bases and V by 3 bases; bases with no gene match: 8. This CDR3 spans 14 amino acids. Germline V gene sequence: CDR1 MNHEY, CDR2 SMNVEV (reference sequence). CDR3 sequence reads: CASSLRARGQEQYF. The DNA for the CDR3 is TGTGCCAGCAGTTTGAGGGCCAGGGGGCAAGAGCAGTACTTC.

The chain recombines TRBV11-2 with TRBJ2-7; tentative D call: TRBD1 (6 bases). The V gene's germline CDR1 is SGHAT and CDR2 FQNNGV. The CDR3 extends over 14 amino acids. Trimming cost V 5 bases and J 1 base, with 12 bases left between them. The CDR3 nucleotides are TGTGCCAGCAGCACTCCGGGACAATCCTACGAGCAGTACTTC. It is translated as CASSTPGQSYEQYF.

The chain is built from TRBV19 and TRBJ2-2; TRBD1 aligns across 9 bases. Germline CDR1 is LNHDA and CDR2 is SQIVND (reference sequence). V gave up 5 bases and J gave up 0 bases; unmatched junction bases: 7. This CDR3 has 17 residues. Here the CDR3 reads CASSPYRGQANTGELFF. CDR3 in DNA: TGTGCCAGTAGTCCCTACAGGGGGCAGGCGAACACCGGGGAGCTGTTTTTT.